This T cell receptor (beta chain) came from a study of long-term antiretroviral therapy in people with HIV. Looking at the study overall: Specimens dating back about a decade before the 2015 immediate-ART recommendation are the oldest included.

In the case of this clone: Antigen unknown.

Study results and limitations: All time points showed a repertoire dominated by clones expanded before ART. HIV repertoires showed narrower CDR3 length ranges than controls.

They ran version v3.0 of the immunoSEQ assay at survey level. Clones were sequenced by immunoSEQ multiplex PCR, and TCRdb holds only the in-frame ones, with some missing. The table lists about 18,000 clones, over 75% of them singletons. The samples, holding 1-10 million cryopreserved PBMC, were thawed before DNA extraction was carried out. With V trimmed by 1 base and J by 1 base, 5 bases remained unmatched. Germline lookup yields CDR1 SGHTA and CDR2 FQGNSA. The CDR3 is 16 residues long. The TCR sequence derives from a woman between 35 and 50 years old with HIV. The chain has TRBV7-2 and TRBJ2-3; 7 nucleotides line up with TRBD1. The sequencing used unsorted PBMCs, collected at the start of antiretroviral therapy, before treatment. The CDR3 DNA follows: TGTGCCAGCAGCTTAGGAGACAGGGCTGGCACAGATACGCAGTATTTT. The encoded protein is CASSLGDRAGTDTQYF. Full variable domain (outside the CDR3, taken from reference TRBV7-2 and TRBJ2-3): GAGVSQSPSNKVTEKGKDVELRCDPISGHTALYWYRQSLGQGLEFLIYFQGNSAPDKSGLPSDRFSAERTGGSVSTLTIQRTQQEDSAVYLCASSLGDRAGTDTQYFGPGTRLTVL.